The 13 T cell receptor beta chains presented below share a single source sample, sequenced in a study of T cell changes during pregnancy in multiple sclerosis. Measured with immunoSEQ multiplex PCR; TCRdb has only the in-frame clones, and not every one. The table lists approximately 41,000 clones, roughly nine tenths of them singletons. The source was CD4+ T cells from peripheral blood mononuclear cells, collected in the first trimester of pregnancy. Source of these receptors: a female donor with multiple sclerosis, enrolled in a pregnancy study.

This clone has just one count. This chain joins TRBV4-1 and TRBJ2-7, with 8 bases matching TRBD2. CDR1 is MGHRA, CDR2 YSYEKL, per germline. The CDR3 has 16 residues. The junction had 10 bases not matched to a gene; V was cut back by 0 bases and J by 6 bases. The CDR3 is CASSQDFSGSIGEQYF. The CDR3 DNA sequence: TGCGCCAGCAGCCAAGATTTCAGCGGGAGTATTGGCGAGCAGTACTTC.

This chain uses TRBV5-1 with TRBJ2-5; the match to TRBD2 covers 15 bases. The CDR3 contains 16 residues. J lost 2 bases, V lost 4 bases, and 3 bases had no gene match. In germline, CDR1 is SGHRS, CDR2 YFSETQ. The chain's CDR3 is CASSTGLAGGQETQYF. DNA of the CDR3: TGCGCCAGCAGCACGGGACTAGCGGGGGGACAAGAGACCCAGTACTTC.

The V call is TRBV18, the J call TRBJ2-1, with 11 bases identical to TRBD2. V was clipped by 4 bases and J by 3 bases; unmatched bases: 5. Germline V CDR1 and CDR2: KGHSH, LQKENI. The CDR3 runs 16 residues. The CDR3 DNA is TGTGCCAGCTCACGATTAGGGACTAGCGGCTACAATGAGCAGTTCTTC. This encodes CASSRLGTSGYNEQFF.

V and J are TRBV27 and TRBJ2-1; 8 bases agree with TRBD1. This CDR3 contains 13 residues. Trimming cost V 6 bases and J 7 bases; bases outside gene matches: 5. Germline loops: CDR1 MNHEY, CDR2 SMNVEV (reference sequence). In DNA, the CDR3 is TGTGCCAGCAGAGGACAGGGTGGGAATGAGCAGTTCTTC. Translated: CASRGQGGNEQFF.

The V and J genes are TRBV5-4 and TRBJ2-1; 11 bases are shared with TRBD2. The V gene's germline CDR1 is SGHNT and CDR2 YYREEE (reference sequence). This CDR3 spans 16 amino acids. The V gene end was trimmed by 2 bases and the J gene end by 8 bases; junction bases not matched to a gene: 9. The CDR3 spells CASSLKTSGSGDEQFF. CDR3 bases: TGTGCCAGCAGCTTAAAAACTAGCGGGAGTGGGGATGAGCAGTTCTTC.

The rearrangement links TRBV25-1 to TRBJ1-6, with 9 bases that match TRBD1. Per germline, CDR1 MGHDK and CDR2 SYGVNS. Unmatched junction bases numbered 9, after V lost 6 bases and J lost 9 bases. This CDR3 comprises 15 residues. The CDR3 loop is CASSVGTGRTSPLHF. The CDR3 DNA follows: TGTGCCAGCAGCGTCGGGACAGGGAGGACTTCACCCCTCCACTTT.

This rearrangement joins TRBV2 to TRBJ2-7, with D possibly being TRBD2 (6 bases). Looked up from germline, CDR1 is SNHLY and CDR2 is FYNNEI. The CDR3 is 15 amino acids. V dropped 1 base and J dropped 2 bases, with 12 bases sitting between them. CDR3 in amino acids: CASSEGIAAAYEQYF. Here the CDR3 DNA reads TGTGCCAGCAGTGAAGGGATAGCGGCAGCCTACGAGCAGTACTTC.

The chain recombines TRBV6-8 with TRBJ2-1; D may be TRBD2 (6 bases). Germline CDR1 reads MNHGY; CDR2 reads SAAAGT. The V end lost 1 base, the J end lost 5 bases, and 15 bases lay between the germline ends. The CDR3 is 16 residues long. The CDR3 spells CASSYLRDCIDNEQFF. CDR3 nucleotide sequence: TGTGCCAGCAGTTACTTGCGGGACTGCATTGACAATGAGCAGTTCTTC.

Only one count was recorded for this clone. The genes are TRBV5-4 and TRBJ2-3; 7 nucleotides agree with TRBD2. Germline V gives CDR1 SGHNT, CDR2 YYREEE (reference sequence). V gave up 0 bases and J gave up 0 bases; unmatched junction bases: 4. The CDR3 is 16 residues long. The CDR3 protein is CASSLERSGSTDTQYF. CDR3 nucleotide sequence: TGTGCCAGCAGCTTGGAACGTAGCGGGAGCACAGATACGCAGTATTTT.

The rearrangement uses TRBV6-6 and TRBJ2-2, with a tentative D call TRBD1 (6 bases). The CDR3 extends over 14 amino acids. The V end lost 11 bases, the J end lost 5 bases, and 18 bases lay between the germline ends. From germline, CDR1 is MNHNY and CDR2 SVGAGI (reference sequence). CDR3 sequence: CAGAQGFETGELFF. The DNA of the CDR3 is TGTGCCGGTGCACAGGGATTTGAAACCGGGGAGCTGTTTTTT.

This chain joins TRBV18 and TRBJ2-1; 13 positions agree with TRBD2. Germline assignment: CDR1 KGHSH and CDR2 LQKENI. With V trimmed by 3 bases and J by 10 bases, 6 bases remained unmatched. This CDR3 is built from 15 residues. CDR3: CASSPGLAGMIEQFF. The CDR3 DNA reads TGTGCCAGCTCACCGGGACTAGCGGGGATGATCGAGCAGTTCTTC.

The V call is TRBV10-3, the J call TRBJ2-1; D is possibly TRBD1 (6 bases). Germline CDR1 ENHRY, CDR2 SYGVKD. This CDR3 has 16 residues. Trimming left V 4 bases short and J 6 bases short, with 19 bases between. CDR3 residues: CAISGFLDSAPNEQFF. The DNA of the CDR3 is TGTGCCATCAGTGGGTTCCTGGACAGTGCCCCCAATGAGCAGTTCTTC.

This chain joins TRBV7-3 and TRBJ2-1, with D unclear. Trimming cost V 2 bases and J 7 bases, with 9 bases left between them. This CDR3 region has 13 residues. Germline CDR1 and CDR2: SGHTA and FQGTGA. The CDR3 DNA reads TGTGCCAGCAGCTTATCGGCGAGGAATGAGCAGTTCTTC. This translates into CASSLSARNEQFF.